Listed below are T cell receptor beta chains from one sample, sequenced in a study of shared clonotypes between healthy human individuals. The data were produced by immunoSEQ multiplex PCR, yet TCRdb's version contains in-frame clones alone and is incomplete. The profile shows millions of clones, roughly 96% of them singletons. Sequenced input: naive CD4+ T cells sorted from blood. The receptor set was obtained from a man aged 18 to 29 in good health. Both conserved end residues are part of each CDR3. The size field is filled for only some rows; it gives once, few, many or a size class.

V,size,CDR3
TRBV28,NA,CASSSYDRGVTEAFF
TRBV7-9,NA,CASSLFGLEDTQYF
TRBV7-2,once,CASSYIAGGSSEQFF
TRBV30,NA,CAWQGQINSPLHF
TRBV5-1,NA,CASSLGAYEQYF
TRBV5-6,NA,CASSLAGSGETQYF
TRBV11-3,NA,CASSETGTPQETQYF
TRBV5-5,NA,CASSHREGTDGYTF
TRBV27,NA,CASRLVGGTYEQYF
TRBV30,NA,CAWSVGGRYEQYF
TRBV5-1,NA,CATGQGPSEKLFF
TRBV29-1,many,CSVVLAVGWYQETQYF
TRBV6-1,NA,CASRREGAGNTIYF
TRBV6-5,NA,CASSYSTATGGYEQYF
TRBV7-2,once,CASSQRILSGGRTDTQYF
TRBV19,NA,CASSPLDEKLFF